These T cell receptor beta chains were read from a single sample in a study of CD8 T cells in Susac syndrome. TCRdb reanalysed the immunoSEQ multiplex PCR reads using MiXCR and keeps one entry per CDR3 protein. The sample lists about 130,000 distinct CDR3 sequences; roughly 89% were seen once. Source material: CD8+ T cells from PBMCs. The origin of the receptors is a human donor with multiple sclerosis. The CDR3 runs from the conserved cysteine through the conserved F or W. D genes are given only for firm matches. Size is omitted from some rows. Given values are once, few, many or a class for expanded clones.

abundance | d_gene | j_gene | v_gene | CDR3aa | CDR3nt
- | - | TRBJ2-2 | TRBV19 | CASSDTRGELFF | TGTGCCAGTAGCGACACCAGGGGGGAGCTGTTTTTT
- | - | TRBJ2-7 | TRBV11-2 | CASSYPSYEQYF | TGTGCCAGCAGCTACCCCTCCTACGAGCAGTACTTC
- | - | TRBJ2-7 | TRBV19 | CASRKGRADEQYF | TGTGCCAGTAGAAAAGGCAGGGCAGACGAGCAGTACTTC
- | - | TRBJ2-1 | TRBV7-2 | CASRPGPGYSSYNEQFF | TGTGCCAGCAGGCCCGGGCCCGGATACAGCTCCTACAATGAGCAGTTCTTC
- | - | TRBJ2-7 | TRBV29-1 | CSVESRRGEQYF | TGCAGCGTTGAGTCCCGTCGTGGGGAGCAGTACTTC
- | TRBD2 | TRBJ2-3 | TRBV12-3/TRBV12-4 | CASSPRRGRATDTQYF | TGTGCCAGCAGTCCCCGCAGAGGGAGGGCAACAGATACGCAGTATTTT
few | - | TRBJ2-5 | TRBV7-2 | CASSLVGLQETQYF | TGTGCCAGCAGCTTAGTCGGCCTGCAAGAGACCCAGTACTTC
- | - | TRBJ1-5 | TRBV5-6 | CASSLHNQPQHF | TGTGCCAGCAGTTTACATAATCAGCCCCAGCATTTT
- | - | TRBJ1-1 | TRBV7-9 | CASSLVLAGNTEAFF | TGTGCCAGCAGCTTAGTATTGGCGGGAAACACTGAAGCTTTCTTT
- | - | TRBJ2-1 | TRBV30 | CAWTILNPNEQFF | TGTGCCTGGACCATTCTTAATCCCAATGAGCAGTTCTTC
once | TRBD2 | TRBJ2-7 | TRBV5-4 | CASSYREAYEQYF | TGTGCCAGCAGCTACCGGGAGGCTTACGAGCAGTACTTC
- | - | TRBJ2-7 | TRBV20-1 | CSARDMRTDQTYEQYF | TGCAGTGCTAGAGATATGAGGACAGATCAAACCTACGAGCAGTACTTC
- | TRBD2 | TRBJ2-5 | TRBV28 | CASNKGGLETQYF | TGTGCCAGCAACAAGGGAGGGCTGGAGACCCAGTACTTC
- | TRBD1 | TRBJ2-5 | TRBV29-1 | CSVDRDSYQETQYF | TGCAGCGTTGACCGGGACAGCTACCAAGAGACCCAGTACTTC
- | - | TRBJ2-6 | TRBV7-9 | CASSSGGGGIIGANVLTF | TGTGCCAGCAGCTCAGGAGGAGGGGGGATCATTGGGGCCAACGTCCTGACTTTC
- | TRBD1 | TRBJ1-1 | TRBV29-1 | CSVGQGPEAFF | TGCAGCGTGGGACAGGGACCTGAAGCTTTCTTT
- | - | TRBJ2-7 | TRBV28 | CASTDPHYEQYF | TGTGCCAGCACCGACCCCCACTACGAGCAGTACTTC
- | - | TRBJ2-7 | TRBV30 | CALDEQYF | TGTGCCCTCGATGAGCAGTACTTC
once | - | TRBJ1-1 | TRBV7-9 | CASSLVFGMNTEVFF | TGTGCCAGCAGCTTAGTATTCGGAATGAACACTGAAGTTTTCTTT
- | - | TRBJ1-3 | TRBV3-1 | CASSQDPSTSSGNTIYF | TGTGCCAGCAGCCAAGATCCGTCGACAAGCTCTGGAAACACCATATATTTT
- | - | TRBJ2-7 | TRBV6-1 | CASSPPGYEQYF | TGTGCCAGCAGCCCCCCCGGCTACGAGCAGTACTTC
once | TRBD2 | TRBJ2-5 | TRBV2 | CASIPGAGGKETQYF | TGTGCCAGCATCCCCGGGGCGGGAGGAAAAGAGACCCAGTACTTC
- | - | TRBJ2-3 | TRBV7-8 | CASSGDTQYF | TGTGCCAGCAGTGGAGATACGCAGTATTTT
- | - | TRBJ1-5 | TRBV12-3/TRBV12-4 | CASSLGGPQHF | TGTGCCAGCAGTTTGGGAGGGCCCCAGCATTTT
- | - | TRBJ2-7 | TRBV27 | CASSLSLALYEQYF | TGTGCCAGCAGTCTTAGTTTGGCCCTCTACGAGCAGTACTTC
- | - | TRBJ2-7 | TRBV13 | CASSRGQQPPYEQYF | TGTGCCAGCAGCAGAGGACAGCAGCCGCCCTACGAGCAGTACTTC
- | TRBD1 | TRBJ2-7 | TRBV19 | CASNPGTEGEQYF | TGTGCCAGCAACCCCGGGACAGAGGGGGAGCAGTACTTC
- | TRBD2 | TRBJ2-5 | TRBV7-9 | CASSSTSGSQETQYF | TGTGCCAGCAGCTCGACTAGCGGGAGCCAAGAGACCCAGTACTTC
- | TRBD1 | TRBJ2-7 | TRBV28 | CASSSPGQGVREQYF | TGTGCCAGCAGTTCACCGGGACAGGGAGTAAGGGAGCAGTACTTC
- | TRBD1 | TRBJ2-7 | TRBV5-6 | CASSFGTGYYEQYF | TGTGCCAGCAGCTTTGGGACAGGGTATTACGAGCAGTACTTC
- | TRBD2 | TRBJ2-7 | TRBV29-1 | CSVWTSGSYEQYF | TGCAGCGTTTGGACTAGCGGATCCTACGAGCAGTACTTC
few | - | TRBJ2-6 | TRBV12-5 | CASGSGANVLTF | TGTGCTAGTGGTTCGGGGGCCAACGTCCTGACTTTC
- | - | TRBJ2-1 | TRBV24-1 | CATSASGLAVNSYNEQFF | TGTGCCACCAGTGCGTCGGGATTAGCGGTTAACTCCTACAATGAGCAGTTCTTC
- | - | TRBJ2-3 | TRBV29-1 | CSVVGSRGTDTQYF | TGCAGCGTCGTGGGATCCCGAGGAACAGATACGCAGTATTTT
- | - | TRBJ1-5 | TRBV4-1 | CASSQARVTNQPQHF | TGCGCCAGCAGCCAGGCGAGGGTTACCAATCAGCCCCAGCATTTT
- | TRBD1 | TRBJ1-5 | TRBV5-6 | CASSYGTGHSNQPQHF | TGTGCCAGCAGCTACGGGACAGGGCATAGCAATCAGCCCCAGCATTTT
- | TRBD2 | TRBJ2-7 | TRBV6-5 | CASTIDGAGVWEQYF | TGTGCCAGCACCATAGATGGAGCGGGAGTGTGGGAGCAGTACTTC
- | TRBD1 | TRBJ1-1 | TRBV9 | CASSLGQGRLNTEAFF | TGTGCCAGCAGCCTCGGACAGGGCAGATTGAACACTGAAGCTTTCTTT
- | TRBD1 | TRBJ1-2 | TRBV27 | CASSPRDSSGYTF | TGTGCCAGCAGTCCCCGGGACAGTTCTGGCTACACCTTC
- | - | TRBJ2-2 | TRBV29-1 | CSVAQGNTGELFF | TGCAGCGTTGCGCAGGGGAACACCGGGGAGCTGTTTTTT
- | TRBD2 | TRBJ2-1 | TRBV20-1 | CSARAAVGLAGALNYNEQFF | TGCAGTGCTAGAGCCGCGGTAGGGCTAGCGGGAGCTCTGAATTACAATGAGCAGTTCTTC
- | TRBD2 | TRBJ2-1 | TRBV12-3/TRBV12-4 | CASSHQREGYNEQFF | TGTGCCAGCAGCCACCAGCGGGAGGGCTACAATGAGCAGTTCTTC
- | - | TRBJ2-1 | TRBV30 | CAWGDYPNEQFF | TGTGCCTGGGGCGACTATCCGAATGAGCAGTTCTTC
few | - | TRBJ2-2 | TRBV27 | CASSLYPGELFF | TGTGCCAGCAGTTTATATCCCGGGGAGCTGTTTTTT
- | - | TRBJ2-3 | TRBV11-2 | CASSLERVEQYF | TGTGCCAGCAGCTTAGAGCGTGTTGAGCAGTATTTT
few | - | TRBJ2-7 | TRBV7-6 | CASSPPSGPYEQYF | TGTGCCAGCAGCCCACCCTCGGGACCCTACGAGCAGTACTTC
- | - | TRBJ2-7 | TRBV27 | CASSSPGGYEQYF | TGTGCCAGCAGTTCCCCCGGGGGATACGAGCAGTACTTC
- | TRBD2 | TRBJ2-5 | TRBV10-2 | CASTRTSLQETQYF | TGCGCCAGCACCCGGACTAGCTTACAAGAGACCCAGTACTTC
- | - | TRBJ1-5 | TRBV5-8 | CASGIRDRNQPQHF | TGTGCCAGCGGAATCCGGGACCGGAATCAGCCCCAGCATTTT
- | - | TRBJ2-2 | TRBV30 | CAWRPGTGELFF | TGTGCCTGGAGACCTGGTACCGGGGAGCTGTTTTTT
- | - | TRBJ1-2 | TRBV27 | CASTQAPNYGYTF | TGTGCCAGTACCCAGGCTCCTAACTATGGCTACACCTTC
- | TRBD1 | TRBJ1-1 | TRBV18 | CASSPQGAGDLMNTEAFF | TGTGCCAGCTCACCTCAGGGGGCTGGGGACTTGATGAACACTGAAGCTTTCTTT
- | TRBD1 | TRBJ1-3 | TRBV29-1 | CSGRLGTDSGNTIYF | TGCAGCGGGAGACTCGGGACAGACTCTGGAAACACCATATATTTT
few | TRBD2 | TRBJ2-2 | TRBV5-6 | CASSWGGTGELFF | TGTGCCAGCAGCTGGGGGGGGACCGGGGAGCTGTTTTTT
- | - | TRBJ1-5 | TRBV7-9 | CASSHGGGGRNQPQHF | TGTGCCAGCAGCCACGGGGGTGGAGGACGGAATCAGCCCCAGCATTTT
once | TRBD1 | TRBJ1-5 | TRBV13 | CASTQQGGNQPQHF | TGTGCCAGTACACAACAGGGGGGCAATCAGCCCCAGCATTTT
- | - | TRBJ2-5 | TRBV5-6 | CASSLFVGETQYF | TGTGCCAGCAGCTTGTTCGTAGGAGAGACCCAGTACTTC
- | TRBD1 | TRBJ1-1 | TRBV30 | CAWSVTTGGTEAFF | TGTGCCTGGAGTGTGACCACAGGGGGGACTGAAGCTTTCTTT
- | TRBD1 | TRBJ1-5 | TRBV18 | CASSPADREAYQPQHF | TGTGCCAGCTCACCGGCGGACAGGGAGGCTTATCAGCCCCAGCATTTT
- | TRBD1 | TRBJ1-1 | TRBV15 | CATRQGMNTEAFF | TGTGCCACTCGACAGGGCATGAACACTGAAGCTTTCTTT